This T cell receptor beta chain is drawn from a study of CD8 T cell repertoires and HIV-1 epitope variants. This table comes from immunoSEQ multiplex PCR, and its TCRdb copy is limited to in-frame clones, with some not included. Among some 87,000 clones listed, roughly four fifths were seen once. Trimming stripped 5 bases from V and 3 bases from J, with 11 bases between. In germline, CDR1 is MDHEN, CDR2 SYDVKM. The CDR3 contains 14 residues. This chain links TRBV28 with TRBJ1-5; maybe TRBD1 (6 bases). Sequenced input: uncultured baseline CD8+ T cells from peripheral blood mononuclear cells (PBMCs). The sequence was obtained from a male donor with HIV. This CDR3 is CASSRGDANQPQHF. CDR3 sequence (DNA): TGTGCCAGCAGTAGGGGGGATGCCAATCAGCCCCAGCATTTT.